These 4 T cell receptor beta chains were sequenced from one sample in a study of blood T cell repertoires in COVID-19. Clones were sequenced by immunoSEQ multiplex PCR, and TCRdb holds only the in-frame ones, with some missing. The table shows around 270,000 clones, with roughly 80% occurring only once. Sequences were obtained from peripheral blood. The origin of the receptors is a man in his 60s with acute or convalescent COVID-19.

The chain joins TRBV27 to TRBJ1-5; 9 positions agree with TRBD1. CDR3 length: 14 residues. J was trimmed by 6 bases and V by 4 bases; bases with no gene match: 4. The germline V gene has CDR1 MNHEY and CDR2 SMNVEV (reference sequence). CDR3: CASSYRGLGQPQHF. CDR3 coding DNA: TGTGCCAGCAGTTACAGGGGGCTGGGTCAGCCCCAGCATTTT.

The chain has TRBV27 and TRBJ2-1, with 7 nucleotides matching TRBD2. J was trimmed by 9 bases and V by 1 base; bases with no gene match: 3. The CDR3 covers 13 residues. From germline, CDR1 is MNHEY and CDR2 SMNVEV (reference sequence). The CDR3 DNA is TGTGCCAGCAGTTTATGGCGGGAGAGTGAGCAGTTCTTC. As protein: CASSLWRESEQFF.

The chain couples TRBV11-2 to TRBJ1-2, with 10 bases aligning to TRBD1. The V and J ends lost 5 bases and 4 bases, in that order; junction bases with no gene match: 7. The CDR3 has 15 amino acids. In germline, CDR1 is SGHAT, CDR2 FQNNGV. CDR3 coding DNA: TGTGCCAGCAGCCGGGGACAGGGGACCTTCTATGGCTACACCTTC. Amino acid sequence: CASSRGQGTFYGYTF.

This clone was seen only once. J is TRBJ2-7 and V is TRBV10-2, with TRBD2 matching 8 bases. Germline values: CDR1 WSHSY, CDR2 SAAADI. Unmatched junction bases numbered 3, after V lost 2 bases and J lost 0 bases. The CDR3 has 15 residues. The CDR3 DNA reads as TGCGCCAGCAGTGAGCCGGGGGGGAGCTCCTACGAGCAGTACTTC. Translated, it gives CASSEPGGSSYEQYF.